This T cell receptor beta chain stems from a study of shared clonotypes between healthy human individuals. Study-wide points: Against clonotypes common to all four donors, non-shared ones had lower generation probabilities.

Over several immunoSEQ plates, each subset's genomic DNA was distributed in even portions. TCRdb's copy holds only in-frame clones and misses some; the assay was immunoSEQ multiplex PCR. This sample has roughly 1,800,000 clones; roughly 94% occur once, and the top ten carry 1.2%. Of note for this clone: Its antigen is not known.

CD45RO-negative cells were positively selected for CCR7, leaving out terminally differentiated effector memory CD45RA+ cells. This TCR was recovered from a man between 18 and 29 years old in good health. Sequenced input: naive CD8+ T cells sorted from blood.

CDR3 in amino acids: CAISADRERVQPQHF. Here the CDR3 DNA reads TGTGCCATCAGTGCCGACAGGGAAAGGGTTCAGCCCCAGCATTTT. This rearrangement joins TRBV10-3 to TRBJ1-5, with 7 nucleotides matching TRBD1. V lost 4 bases to trimming and J lost 6 bases; unmatched junction nucleotides: 9. Germline V gives CDR1 ENHRY, CDR2 SYGVKD. The CDR3 sequence is 15 residues long.